These 26 T cell receptor beta chains originate from one sample sequenced in a study of cytomegalovirus exposure and HLA in healthy donors. A multiplex PCR was run with 60 Vbeta primers and 13 Jbeta primers. Assay used: immunoSEQ multiplex PCR; TCRdb lists only in-frame clones, some missing. The sample lists around 160,000 clones, 80% occurring once. Sequenced input: PBMCs. The receptors here all came from a human donor in good health.

In the case of this clone: The same CDR3 can be traced to other DNA sequences in this sample. V is TRBV27 and J is TRBJ1-1; D gene unclear. The germline V gene encodes CDR1 MNHEY and CDR2 SMNVEV (reference sequence). The length of the CDR3 is 14 residues. V lost 2 bases, J lost 1 base, and 8 bases lay in between. The CDR3 sequence is CASSLQVSNTEAFF. The CDR3 DNA reads TGTGCCAGCAGTTTACAGGTATCGAACACTGAAGCTTTCTTT.

This chain joins TRBV19 and TRBJ2-5; D is uncertain. The CDR3 runs 15 residues. The germline CDR1 and CDR2 sequences are LNHDA and SQIVND (reference sequence). V was shortened by 1 base and J by 5 bases, with 14 bases between the two germline ends. CDR3 loop: CASSIALGPTETQYF. CDR3 nucleotides: TGTGCCAGTAGTATAGCCCTAGGCCCGACGGAGACCCAGTACTTC.

The chain links TRBV15 to TRBJ2-3; maybe TRBD1 (5 bases). Germline CDR1 is LNHNV and CDR2 is YYDKDF (reference sequence). Between the trimmed V and J ends, which lost 1 base and 2 bases, there was a span of 13 bases. The CDR3 loop spans 16 amino acids. The CDR3 here is CATSRVTPGFTDTQYF. DNA of the CDR3: TGTGCCACCAGCAGAGTGACGCCAGGGTTCACAGATACGCAGTATTTT.

The rearrangement links TRBV5-1 to TRBJ2-1; D might be TRBD1 (5 bases). The CDR3 totals 15 residues. Trimming left V 0 bases short and J 2 bases short, with 9 bases between. Germline-derived CDR1 and CDR2 are SGHRS and YFSETQ. This CDR3 reads CASSLAPGTYNEQFF. The DNA of the CDR3 is TGCGCCAGCAGCTTGGCCCCAGGGACCTACAATGAGCAGTTCTTC.

The chain employs TRBV5-1 and TRBJ1-3, with 12 nucleotides matching TRBD1. CDR1 is SGHRS and CDR2 is YFSETQ in the germline V gene. Trimming took 3 bases from V and 3 from J; bases not matched to a gene: 4. CDR3 length equals 16 residues. The CDR3 DNA follows: TGCGCCAGCAGCTGGGGACAGGGGGCTAGTGGAAACACCATATATTTT. Protein sequence: CASSWGQGASGNTIYF.

The chain couples TRBV15 to TRBJ2-7; the match to TRBD2 covers 11 bases. This CDR3 region has 15 residues. J was trimmed by 2 bases and V by 5 bases; bases with no gene match: 5. Germline assignment: CDR1 LNHNV and CDR2 YYDKDF (reference sequence). The CDR3 region is CATSSGTSGTYEQYF. CDR3 DNA: TGTGCCACCAGCTCAGGGACTAGCGGAACCTACGAGCAGTACTTC. The whole variable domain, filled in from reference TRBV15 and TRBJ2-7, reads DAMVIQNPRYQVTQFGKPVTLSCSQTLNHNVMYWYQQKSSQAPKLLFHYYDKDFNNEADTPDNFQSRRPNTSFCFLDIRSPGLGDTAMYLCATSSGTSGTYEQYFGPGTRLTVT.

The CDR3 bases are TGTGCCAGCAGTGTGACAGTGGGATCCTACGAGCAGTACTTC. It specifies CASSVTVGSYEQYF. The chain is built from TRBV28 and TRBJ2-7; D may be TRBD1 (5 bases). CDR1 is MDHEN, CDR2 SYDVKM, per germline. V was trimmed by 5 bases and J by 1 base, leaving 12 bases between them. CDR3 size: 14 residues.

Comment on this clone: At one of its ends the junction is not consistent with the germline gene, which may arise from a read error. This rearrangement joins TRBV7-9 to TRBJ2-2, with D perhaps TRBD2 (6 bases). The germline V gene encodes CDR1 SEHNR and CDR2 FQNEAQ (reference sequence). CDR3 length: 16 residues. The CDR3 region is CSSSSPQGGITGELFF. The CDR3 DNA reads TGTTCCAGCAGCTCACCCCAGGGCGGGATCACCGGGGAGCTGTTTTTT.

J is TRBJ2-5 and V is TRBV7-2, with D uncertain. Germline CDR1 is SGHTA and CDR2 is FQGNSA. The V end lost 5 bases, the J end lost 3 bases, and 10 bases lay between the germline ends. This CDR3 is 13 amino acids long. The CDR3 nucleotides read TGTGCCAGCAGCCCCCGTCCAGAAGAGACCCAGTACTTC. It codes for CASSPRPEETQYF.

This clone was counted between two and nine times. The chain joins TRBV7-6 to TRBJ2-2; TRBD1 matches 11 bases. Germline CDR1 SGHVS, CDR2 FNYEAQ. The CDR3 runs 15 residues. Unmatched junction bases numbered 2, after V lost 5 bases and J lost 3 bases. CDR3 DNA: TGTGCCAGCAGCAGGACAGGGGGCGACACCGGGGAGCTGTTTTTT. Amino acids: CASSRTGGDTGELFF. The full variable domain, with the rest looked up from reference TRBV7-6 and TRBJ2-2, is GAGVSQSPRYKVTKRGQDVALRCDPISGHVSLYWYRQALGQGPEFLTYFNYEAQQDKSGLPNDRFSAERPEGSISTLTIQRTEQRDSAMYRCASSRTGGDTGELFFGEGSRLTVL.

The rearrangement links TRBV6-5 to TRBJ1-2, with TRBD1 as a possible D gene (6 bases). The V end lost 5 bases, the J end lost 5 bases, and 9 bases lay between the germline ends. This CDR3 has 12 residues. Germline assignment: CDR1 MNHEY and CDR2 SVGAGI. CDR3 region: CASSETGYGYTF. DNA for the CDR3: TGTGCCAGCAGTGAAACAGGGTATGGCTACACCTTC.

This clone was picked up a small number of times. V usage is TRBV4-3 and J usage is TRBJ2-3; tentatively, D is TRBD1 (5 bases). Germline V gives CDR1 LGHNA, CDR2 YSLEER. The CDR3 length is 16 residues. V was pared by 0 bases and J by 4 bases, with 14 bases between. Here the CDR3 DNA reads TGCGCCAGCAGCCAAGATCTTAGCCAGGGTTCAGATACGCAGTATTTT. The encoded protein is CASSQDLSQGSDTQYF.

This chain uses TRBV14 with TRBJ1-1; 7 bases line up with TRBD1. The V segment lost 4 bases and the J segment 2 bases; nucleotides outside the gene matches: 7. CDR3 size: 15 residues. Looked up from germline, CDR1 is SGHDN and CDR2 is FVKESK. The CDR3 DNA sequence: TGTGCCAGCAGCCCCCTGCGACAGGGTAACACTGAAGCTTTCTTT. It encodes CASSPLRQGNTEAFF. Filled out from reference TRBV14 and TRBJ1-1, the complete variable domain reads EAGVTQFPSHSVIEKGQTVTLRCDPISGHDNLYWYRRVMGKEIKFLLHFVKESKQDESGMPNNRFLAERTGGTYSTLKVQPAELEDSGVYFCASSPLRQGNTEAFFGQGTRLTVV.

This chain uses TRBV7-3 with TRBJ2-7; no reliable D call. Germline V gene lookup returns CDR1 SGHTA and CDR2 FQGTGA. V dropped 5 bases and J dropped 1 base, with 15 bases sitting between them. This CDR3 region has 15 residues. This chain's CDR3 is CASSPPRRRSYEQYF. CDR3 sequence (DNA): TGTGCCAGCAGCCCCCCGAGGAGAAGATCCTACGAGCAGTACTTC. Based on the CDR3 plus reference TRBV7-3 and TRBJ2-7, the full variable domain is GAGVSQTPSNKVTEKGKYVELRCDPISGHTALYWYRQSLGQGPEFLIYFQGTGAADDSGLPNDRFFAVRPEGSVSTLKIQRTERGDSAVYLCASSPPRRRSYEQYFGPGTRLTVT.

This clone was seen only a few times. The J gene is TRBJ2-6, the V gene TRBV4-3, with D perhaps matching TRBD2 (5 bases). Trimming took off 1 base at V and 4 bases at J, with 14 bases between the two ends. Looked up from germline, CDR1 is LGHNA and CDR2 is YSLEER. CDR3 length: 17 amino acids. The CDR3 here is CASSQVSGNPGANVLTF. CDR3 nucleotide sequence: TGCGCCAGCAGCCAAGTTTCGGGGAATCCCGGGGCCAACGTCCTGACTTTC.

Only one count was recorded for this clone. DNA of the CDR3: TGCGCCAGCAGCCAAGGGGTAGCGGGGGGCCGGGAAGAGACCCAGTACTTC. Its protein is CASSQGVAGGREETQYF. The chain uses TRBV4-3 and TRBJ2-5, with TRBD2 matching over 10 bases. The ends lost 1 base at V and 3 bases at J; junction bases unmatched: 8. The CDR3 loop spans 17 amino acids. CDR1 and CDR2 (germline): LGHNA, YSLEER.

The chain has TRBV4-1 and TRBJ1-4; no clear D gene. In germline, CDR1 is MGHRA, CDR2 YSYEKL. V shed 0 bases and J shed 2 bases, with 7 bases lying between them. The CDR3 is made up of 15 amino acids. For the CDR3, the DNA is TGCGCCAGCAGCCAAGATCCCGAGACTAATGAAAAACTGTTTTTT. Encoded protein: CASSQDPETNEKLFF.

V gene TRBV5-4 combines with J gene TRBJ2-2; 10 bases are shared with TRBD2. This CDR3 contains 15 residues. Germline V gene sequence: CDR1 SGHNT, CDR2 YYREEE (reference sequence). The trim removed 2 bases at V and 10 bases at J, leaving 8 bases unmatched. The CDR3 loop is CASSFNSGGAEELFF. CDR3 DNA sequence: TGTGCCAGCAGCTTTAACAGCGGGGGGGCCGAGGAGCTGTTTTTT. Drawing the rest from reference TRBV5-4 and TRBJ2-2, the complete variable domain is ETGVTQSPTHLIKTRGQQVTLRCSSQSGHNTVSWYQQALGQGPQFIFQYYREEENGRGNFPPRFSGLQFPNYSSELNVNALELDDSALYLCASSFNSGGAEELFFGEGSRLTVL.

The V gene is TRBV7-2, the J gene TRBJ2-7; D is unclear. V lost 1 base and J 3 bases, leaving 13 bases between the germline ends. The CDR3 consists of 15 residues. The germline CDR1 and CDR2 sequences are SGHTA and FQGNSA. CDR3 DNA sequence: TGTGCCAGCAGCTTAGTCGACGGGTTGGTCTACGAGCAGTACTTC. Translation: CASSLVDGLVYEQYF.

The V call is TRBV5-1, the J call TRBJ1-1; no firm D call. The CDR3 totals 14 residues. Germline V gene data show CDR1 as SGHRS and CDR2 as YFSETQ. V lost 0 bases to trimming and J lost 0 bases, with 6 bases between them. CDR3 sequence reads: CASSLGLLNTEAFF. Written as DNA, the CDR3 is TGCGCCAGCAGCTTGGGGCTTTTGAACACTGAAGCTTTCTTT.

The rearrangement uses TRBV9 and TRBJ2-5, with 7 bases aligning to TRBD1. The trim removed 2 bases at V and 1 base at J, leaving 5 bases unmatched. This CDR3 contains 15 residues. Germline V gene data show CDR1 as SGDLS and CDR2 as YYNGEE. CDR3 in DNA: TGTGCCAGCAGCGTTCTCGGGACAGCCCAAGAGACCCAGTACTTC. This sequence encodes CASSVLGTAQETQYF. The variable domain in full, completed from reference TRBV9 and TRBJ2-5, reads DSGVTQTPKHLITATGQRVTLRCSPRSGDLSVYWYQQSLDQGLQFLIQYYNGEERAKGNILERFSAQQFPDLHSELNLSSLELGDSALYFCASSVLGTAQETQYFGPGTRLLVL.

This clone was detected only a few times. The rearrangement uses TRBV5-8 and TRBJ2-1; 9 bases map to TRBD1. Looked up from germline, CDR1 is SGHTS and CDR2 is YDEGEE. Unmatched junction bases numbered 6, after V lost 7 bases and J lost 7 bases. The CDR3 has 13 residues. The CDR3 DNA reads as TGTGCCAGCCTACGGGACAGGGAGAATGAGCAGTTCTTC. It is translated as CASLRDRENEQFF.

This clone has only one observation. The rearrangement links TRBV19 to TRBJ1-5, with D uncertain. Per the germline V gene, CDR1 is LNHDA and CDR2 is SQIVND (reference sequence). The V gene lost 5 bases and the J gene lost 3 bases, with 5 bases spanning the gap. The CDR3 has 12 amino acids. The CDR3 DNA sequence: TGTGCCAGTAGTTGGGCCAATCAGCCCCAGCATTTT. It specifies CASSWANQPQHF.

A single count supports this clone. This rearrangement joins TRBV7-9 to TRBJ1-2; 8 nucleotides align to TRBD1. CDR3 length: 13 amino acids. With V trimmed by 2 bases and J by 6 bases, 2 bases remained unmatched. Germline loops: CDR1 SEHNR, CDR2 FQNEAQ (reference sequence). The DNA of the CDR3 is TGTGCCAGCAGCTTAACGGGACAGGATGGCTACACCTTC. Protein product: CASSLTGQDGYTF. The entire variable domain, with the rest obtained from reference TRBV7-9 and TRBJ1-2, is as follows: DTGVSQNPRHKITKRGQNVTFRCDPISEHNRLYWYRQTLGQGPEFLTYFQNEAQLEKSRLLSDRFSAERPKGSFSTLEIQRTEQGDSAMYLCASSLTGQDGYTFGSGTRLTVV.

The V and J genes are TRBV9 and TRBJ2-7, with 10 bases lining up with TRBD2. The CDR3 is made up of 16 amino acids. After removal of 0 bases from V and 7 bases from J, the junction contained 10 bases not matched to a gene. CDR1 and CDR2 (germline): SGDLS, YYNGEE. The DNA of the CDR3 is TGTGCCAGCAGCGTAGCGAGAGCGGGGGGGCCGGAGGAGCAGTACTTC. It specifies CASSVARAGGPEEQYF.

This chain joins TRBV19 and TRBJ1-5; the D is unclear. V lost 1 base to trimming and J lost 2 bases, with 9 bases between them. The CDR3 is made up of 15 amino acids. The germline V gene encodes CDR1 LNHDA and CDR2 SQIVND (reference sequence). As DNA, the CDR3 is TGTGCCAGTAGTATAGGCAGGAGGGGCAATCAGCCCCAGCATTTT. It specifies CASSIGRRGNQPQHF.